This T cell receptor (beta chain) is drawn from a study of blood T cell repertoires in COVID-19. Background on the study: Collection of acute and convalescent COVID-19 samples took place in the United States, Italy and Spain. T cells, B-cell-depleted T cells, or PBMCs provided the cDNA or gDNA that served as material.

Methods used by the authors: Reference gene primer amplification gave estimated nucleated cell counts. Data came from immunoSEQ multiplex PCR; TCRdb stores just in-frame clones and leaves some out. D and trimming were read from the DNA, whereas the V and J calls and clone size are those reported in that table. There are under 45,000 clones in the sample; around 80% occur only once, and about a quarter lies in the top ten. This TCR was sampled from an elderly man with acute or convalescent COVID-19. Sequencing used peripheral blood.

The CDR3 bases are TGTGCCAGCAGCGTAGAGGTGGGGGCGTTAGGAGATACGCAGTATTTT. This gives the protein CASSVEVGALGDTQYF. The chain combines TRBV9 with TRBJ2-3; possibly TRBD1 for D (6 bases). Deletions cut 0 bases from V and 5 bases from J, with 16 bases between. The germline V gene has CDR1 SGDLS and CDR2 YYNGEE. The CDR3 has 16 residues.